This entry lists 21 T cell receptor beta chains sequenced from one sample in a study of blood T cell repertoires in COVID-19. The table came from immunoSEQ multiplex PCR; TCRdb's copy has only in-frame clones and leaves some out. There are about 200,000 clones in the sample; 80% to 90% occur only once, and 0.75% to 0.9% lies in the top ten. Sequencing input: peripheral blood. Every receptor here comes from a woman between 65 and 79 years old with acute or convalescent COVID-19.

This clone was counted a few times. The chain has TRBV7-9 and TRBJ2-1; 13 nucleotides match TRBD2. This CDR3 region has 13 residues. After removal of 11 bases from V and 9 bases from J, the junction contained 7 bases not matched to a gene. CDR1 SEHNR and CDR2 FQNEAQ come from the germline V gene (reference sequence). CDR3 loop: CAGGLAGVVEQFF. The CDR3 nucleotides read TGTGCCGGTGGACTAGCGGGAGTTGTTGAGCAGTTCTTC.

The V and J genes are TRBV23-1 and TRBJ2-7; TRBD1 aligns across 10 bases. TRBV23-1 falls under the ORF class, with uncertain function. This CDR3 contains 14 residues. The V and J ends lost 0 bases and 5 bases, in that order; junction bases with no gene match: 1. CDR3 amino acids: CASSQSGTGDEQYF. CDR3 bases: TGCGCCAGCAGTCAATCGGGGACAGGGGACGAGCAGTACTTC.

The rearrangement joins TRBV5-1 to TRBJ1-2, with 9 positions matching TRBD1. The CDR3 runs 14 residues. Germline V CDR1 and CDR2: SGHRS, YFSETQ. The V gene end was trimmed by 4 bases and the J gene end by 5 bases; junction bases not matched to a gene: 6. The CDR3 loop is CASSIRTGEYGYTF. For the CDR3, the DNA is TGCGCCAGCAGCATACGGACAGGGGAGTATGGCTACACCTTC.

The CDR3 loop is CSARVGGTQYF. The CDR3 region has the DNA TGCAGTGCTAGAGTGGGAGGGACCCAGTACTTC. J is TRBJ2-5 and V is TRBV20-1, with a weak D call TRBD2 (6 bases). Trimming took 1 base from V and 7 from J, leaving 7 bases between them. Germline assignment: CDR1 DFQATT and CDR2 SNEGSKA (reference sequence). The CDR3 covers 11 residues.

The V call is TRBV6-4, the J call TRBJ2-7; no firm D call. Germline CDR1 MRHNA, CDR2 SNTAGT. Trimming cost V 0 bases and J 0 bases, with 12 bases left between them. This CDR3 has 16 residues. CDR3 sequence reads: CASSDSDDTRSYEQYF. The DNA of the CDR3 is TGTGCCAGCAGTGACTCTGATGACACCCGCTCCTACGAGCAGTACTTC.

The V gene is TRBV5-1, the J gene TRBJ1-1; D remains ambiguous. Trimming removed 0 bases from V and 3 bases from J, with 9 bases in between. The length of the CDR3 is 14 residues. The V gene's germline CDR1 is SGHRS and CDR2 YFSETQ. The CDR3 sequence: CASSLGGSHTEAFF. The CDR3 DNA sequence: TGCGCCAGCAGCTTGGGCGGGTCACACACTGAAGCTTTCTTT.

The CDR3: CASGQGQANEKLFF. DNA for the CDR3: TGTGCTAGTGGCCAGGGACAGGCGAATGAAAAACTGTTTTTT. The J gene is TRBJ1-4, the V gene TRBV12-5; 8 bases are shared with TRBD1. The CDR3 loop spans 14 amino acids. CDR1 and CDR2 from the germline V gene are LGHNT and FRNRAP. After removal of 6 bases from V and 5 bases from J, the junction contained 5 bases not matched to a gene.

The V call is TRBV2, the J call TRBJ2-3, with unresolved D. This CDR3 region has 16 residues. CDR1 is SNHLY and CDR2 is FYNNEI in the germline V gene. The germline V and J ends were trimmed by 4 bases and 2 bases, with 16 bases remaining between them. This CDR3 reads CASSGSLGGDTDTQYF. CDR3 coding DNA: TGTGCCAGCAGTGGCTCTTTAGGCGGAGACACAGATACGCAGTATTTT.

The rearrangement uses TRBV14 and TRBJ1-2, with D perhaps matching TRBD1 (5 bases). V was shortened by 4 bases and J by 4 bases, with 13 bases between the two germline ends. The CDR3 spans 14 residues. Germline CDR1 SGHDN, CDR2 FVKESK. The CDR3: CASSRADSLYGYTF. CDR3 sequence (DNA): TGTGCCAGCAGCCGAGCCGACAGTCTCTATGGCTACACCTTC.

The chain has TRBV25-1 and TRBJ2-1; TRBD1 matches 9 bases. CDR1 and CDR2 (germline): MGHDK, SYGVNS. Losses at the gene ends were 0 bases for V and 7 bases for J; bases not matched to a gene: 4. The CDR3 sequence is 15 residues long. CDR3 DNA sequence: TGTGCCAGCAGTGAATATATAGACAGGGGGAATGAGCAGTTCTTC. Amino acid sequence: CASSEYIDRGNEQFF.

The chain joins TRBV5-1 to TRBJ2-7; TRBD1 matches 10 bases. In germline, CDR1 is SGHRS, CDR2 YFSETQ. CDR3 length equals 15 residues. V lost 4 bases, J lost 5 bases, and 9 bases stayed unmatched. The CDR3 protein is CASSVSGTGANEQYF. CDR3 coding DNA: TGCGCCAGCAGCGTATCCGGGACAGGGGCGAACGAGCAGTACTTC.

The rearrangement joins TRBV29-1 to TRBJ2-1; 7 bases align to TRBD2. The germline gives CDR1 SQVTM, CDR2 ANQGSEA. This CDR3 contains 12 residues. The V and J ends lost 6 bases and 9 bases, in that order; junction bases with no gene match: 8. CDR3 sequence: CSVRWGGGEQFF. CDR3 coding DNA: TGCAGCGTCCGTTGGGGGGGAGGTGAGCAGTTCTTC.

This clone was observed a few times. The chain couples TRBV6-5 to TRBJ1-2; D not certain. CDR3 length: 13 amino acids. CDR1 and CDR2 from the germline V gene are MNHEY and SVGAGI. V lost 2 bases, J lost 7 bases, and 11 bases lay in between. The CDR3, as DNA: TGTGCCAGCAGTTACCAACGAGGGCGTGGCTACACCTTC. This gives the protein CASSYQRGRGYTF.

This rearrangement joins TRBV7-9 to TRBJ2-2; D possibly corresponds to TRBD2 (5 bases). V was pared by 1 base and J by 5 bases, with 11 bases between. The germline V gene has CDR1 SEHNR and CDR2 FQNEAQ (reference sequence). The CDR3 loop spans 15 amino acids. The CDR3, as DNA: TGTGCCAGCAGCTTAGAGGCTAGCCTAACCGGGGAGCTGTTTTTT. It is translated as CASSLEASLTGELFF.

CDR3 region: CASSRTSNTGELFF. The CDR3 nucleotides are TGTGCCAGCAGCCGGACATCGAACACCGGGGAGCTGTTTTTT. V gene TRBV14 combines with J gene TRBJ2-2; D might be TRBD1 (5 bases). CDR3 size: 14 residues. Germline CDR1 reads SGHDN; CDR2 reads FVKESK. Trimming cost V 4 bases and J 0 bases, with 6 bases left between them.

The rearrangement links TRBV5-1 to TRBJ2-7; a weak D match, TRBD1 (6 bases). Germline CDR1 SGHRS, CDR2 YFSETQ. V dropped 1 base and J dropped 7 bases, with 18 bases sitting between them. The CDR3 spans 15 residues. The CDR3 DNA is TGCGCCAGCAGCTTGTCGGGACAAGGCAGTGGGGAGCAGTACTTC. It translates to CASSLSGQGSGEQYF.

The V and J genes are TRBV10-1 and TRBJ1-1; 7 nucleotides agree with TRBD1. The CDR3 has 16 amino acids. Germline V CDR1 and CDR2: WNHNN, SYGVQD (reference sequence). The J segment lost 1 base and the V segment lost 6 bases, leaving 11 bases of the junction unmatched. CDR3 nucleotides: TGCGCCAGCAGCGGGCGGAGAACAGGGGCGAACACTGAAGCTTTCTTT. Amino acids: CASSGRRTGANTEAFF.

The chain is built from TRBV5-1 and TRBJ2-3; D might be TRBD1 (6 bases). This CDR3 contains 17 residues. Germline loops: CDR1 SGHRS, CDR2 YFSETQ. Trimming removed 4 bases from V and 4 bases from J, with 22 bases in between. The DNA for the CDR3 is TGCGCCAGCAGCGATCCAGGGGTTAGACTTGGGGCAGATACGCAGTATTTT. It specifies CASSDPGVRLGADTQYF.

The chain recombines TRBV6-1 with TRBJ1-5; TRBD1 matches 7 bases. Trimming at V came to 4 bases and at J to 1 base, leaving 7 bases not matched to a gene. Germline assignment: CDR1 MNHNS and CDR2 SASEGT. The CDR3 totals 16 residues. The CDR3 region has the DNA TGTGCCAGCAGTGCTAAAGGGGGCTGGAGCAATCAGCCCCAGCATTTT. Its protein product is CASSAKGGWSNQPQHF.

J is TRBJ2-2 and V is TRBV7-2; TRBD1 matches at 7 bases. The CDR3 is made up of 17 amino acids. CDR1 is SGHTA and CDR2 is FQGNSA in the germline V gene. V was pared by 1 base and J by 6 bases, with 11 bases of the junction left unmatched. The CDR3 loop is CASSLGSGTVKAGELFF. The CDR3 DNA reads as TGTGCCAGCAGCTTAGGGAGTGGGACAGTTAAGGCCGGGGAGCTGTTTTTT.

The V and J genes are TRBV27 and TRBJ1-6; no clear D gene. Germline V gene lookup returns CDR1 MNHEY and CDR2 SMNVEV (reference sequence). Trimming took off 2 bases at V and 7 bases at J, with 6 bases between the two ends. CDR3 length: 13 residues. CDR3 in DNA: TGTGCCAGCAGTTTAGAGCCGAATTCACCCCTCCACTTT. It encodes CASSLEPNSPLHF.